The 16 T cell receptor beta chains in this list originate from one sample, sequenced in a study of response to subunit inactivated influenza vaccine. MiXCR was run by TCRdb on the RT-PCR reads, yielding one entry per CDR3 protein. The sample consists of just under 550,000 distinct CDR3 sequences, under 30% of them appearing once. This sample was also put to use in a study of T cells expressing NK-cell markers. That source reports: It was by 5'RACE template switching with UMIs that TCR beta cDNA was made.

The sample here was CD4+ T cells sorted from PBMCs, taken 11 to 12 days after vaccination. The origin of the receptors is a man aged 50-59 years who received an inactivated influenza vaccine.

This clonotype was seen at least ten times. The CDR3 spells CASSSLGTPLHF. The CDR3 DNA reads TGTGCCAGCAGTTCTCTCGGGACACCCCTCCACTTT. The gene calls are TRBV12-3 or TRBV12-4 and TRBJ1-6; D is ambiguous. This CDR3 is built from 12 residues. Trimming removed 4 bases from V and 11 bases from J, with 9 bases in between.

This clonotype was recorded a few times. The chain recombines TRBV7-2 with TRBJ2-1, with D possibly TRBD2 on 5 matching bases. The germline V gene encodes CDR1 SGHTA and CDR2 FQGNSA. There are 15 residues in the CDR3. Trimming removed 1 base at V and 0 bases at J, with 7 bases between. CDR3 loop: CASSLVGVSYNEQFF. CDR3 in DNA: TGTGCCAGCAGCTTAGTCGGGGTCTCCTACAATGAGCAGTTCTTC.

This clonotype has a handful of counts. The chain couples TRBV2 to TRBJ2-7, with no clear D. Germline-derived CDR1 and CDR2 are SNHLY and FYNNEI. V lost 7 bases and J 4 bases, leaving 14 bases between the germline ends. CDR3 length: 13 amino acids. As DNA, the CDR3 is TGTGCCAGCACTCAGAAGTTAGGGTACGAGCAGTACTTC. It is translated as CASTQKLGYEQYF.

V and J are TRBV5-1 and TRBJ1-2; 7 bases fit TRBD1. V shed 4 bases and J 5 bases; nucleotides not matched to a gene: 5. From germline, CDR1 is SGHRS and CDR2 YFSETQ. The CDR3 sequence is 13 residues long. CDR3 amino acids: CASSTDRVYGYTF. The CDR3 bases are TGCGCCAGCAGCACCGACAGGGTTTATGGCTACACCTTC.

In its sample, this clonotype was seen a few times. The chain uses TRBV4-3 and TRBJ2-1, with a possible D match to TRBD1 (6 bases). V dropped 0 bases and J dropped 6 bases, with 18 bases sitting between them. Germline CDR1 is LGHNA and CDR2 is YSLEER. This CDR3 is built from 17 residues. The CDR3 region is CASSQEFLDRKINEQFF. CDR3 DNA sequence: TGCGCCAGCAGCCAAGAATTTCTGGACAGAAAGATCAATGAGCAGTTCTTC.

The chain recombines TRBV6-1 with TRBJ2-5, with a tentative D call TRBD2 (5 bases). V lost 3 bases and J lost 4, with 18 bases in between. This CDR3 comprises 16 residues. Per germline, CDR1 MNHNS and CDR2 SASEGT. CDR3 coding DNA: TGTGCCAGCAGTGAGAGGGTAGTACGGCTCGGAGAGACCCAGTACTTC. Amino acids: CASSERVVRLGETQYF.

This clonotype was found once. The V call is TRBV7-9, the J call TRBJ2-7; no firm D call. Germline CDR1 is SEHNR and CDR2 is FQNEAQ (reference sequence). Deletions cut 4 bases from V and 2 bases from J, with 18 bases between. This CDR3 is built from 16 residues. The CDR3 nucleotides are TGTGCCAGCAGCTCCAGGAACCCCACGAGCCCCTACGAGCAGTACTTC. The encoded protein is CASSSRNPTSPYEQYF.

The table lists this clonotype with a few counts. CDR3 coding DNA: TGTGCCAGCCGGAACCGGGACAGGCAGTTCTTC. Protein product: CASRNRDRQFF. The rearrangement joins TRBV12-3 or TRBV12-4 to TRBJ2-1; 7 nucleotides align to TRBD1. V shed 8 bases, J shed 12 bases, and the junction held 7 bases outside the gene matches. CDR3 length: 11 amino acids.

The V and J genes are TRBV5-1 and TRBJ2-2; D is undetermined. V lost 3 bases, J lost 7 bases, and 7 bases lay in between. This CDR3 comprises 12 residues. CDR1 and CDR2 from the germline V gene are SGHRS and YFSETQ. The CDR3 protein is CASSYGYGELFF. The CDR3 DNA follows: TGCGCCAGCAGCTACGGTTACGGGGAGCTGTTTTTT.

The CDR3 loop reads CASSAGDEQFF. As DNA, the CDR3 is TGTGCCAGCAGTGCGGGCGATGAGCAGTTCTTC. The chain uses TRBV2 and TRBJ2-1; D gene uncertain. Between the trimmed V and J ends, which lost 4 bases and 8 bases, there was a span of 6 bases. Per germline, CDR1 SNHLY and CDR2 FYNNEI. The CDR3 loop spans 11 amino acids.

The chain combines TRBV5-4 with TRBJ1-2, with TRBD1 as a possible D gene (6 bases). Germline V gene data show CDR1 as SGHNT and CDR2 as YYREEE (reference sequence). Trimming took off 0 bases at V and 6 bases at J, with 12 bases between the two ends. This CDR3 is 14 amino acids long. CDR3 DNA sequence: TGTGCCAGCAGCTTGGCGGGGGGCTGGGATGGCTACACCTTC. Protein product: CASSLAGGWDGYTF. Supplemented by reference TRBV5-4 and TRBJ1-2, the full variable domain reads ETGVTQSPTHLIKTRGQQVTLRCSSQSGHNTVSWYQQALGQGPQFIFQYYREEENGRGNFPPRFSGLQFPNYSSELNVNALELDDSALYLCASSLAGGWDGYTFGSGTRLTVV.

The chain uses TRBV7-9 and TRBJ1-1; 7 positions agree with TRBD1. CDR3 length equals 16 residues. Germline V gene sequence: CDR1 SEHNR, CDR2 FQNEAQ (reference sequence). The ends lost 1 base at V and 4 bases at J; junction bases unmatched: 9. CDR3 coding DNA: TGTGCCAGCAGCTTAGGGCCACAGGGGAAGGCCACTGAAGCTTTCTTT. Protein sequence: CASSLGPQGKATEAFF.

V usage is TRBV12-3 or TRBV12-4 and J usage is TRBJ2-7; 9 bases are shared with TRBD1. V dropped 4 bases and J dropped 6; count of bases not matched to a gene: 7. The CDR3 loop spans 14 amino acids. CDR3 coding DNA: TGTGCCAGCAGTTACGACAGGGGGGGTTCCGAGCAGTACTTC. This sequence encodes CASSYDRGGSEQYF.

This clonotype has more than one count but fewer than ten. This sequence joins TRBV15 and TRBJ2-3, with 9 bases lining up with TRBD1. Germline V lookup: CDR1 LNHNV, CDR2 YYDKDF (reference sequence). Trimming cost V 1 base and J 5 bases; bases outside gene matches: 4. CDR3 length: 15 residues. DNA of the CDR3: TGTGCCACCAGCAGAGGGACAGGGGCAAAAGATACGCAGTATTTT. Translation: CATSRGTGAKDTQYF.

This clonotype was seen more than once but under ten times. The chain carries TRBV6-1 and TRBJ2-7, with 10 bases identical to TRBD1. V lost 6 bases and J lost 6; bases outside the gene matches: 11. Germline V CDR1 and CDR2: MNHNS, SASEGT. The CDR3 has 15 amino acids. For the CDR3, the DNA is TGTGCCAGCAGAAAAAGGGGACAGGGGATGGGCGAGCAGTACTTC. It yields the protein CASRKRGQGMGEQYF.

This chain joins TRBV4-2 and TRBJ2-1; a weak D match, TRBD2 (5 bases). This CDR3 is 16 amino acids long. Germline CDR1 LGHNA, CDR2 YNFKEQ. V lost 4 bases and J lost 1, with 14 bases in between. The CDR3 sequence: CASSPLLGRSYNEQFF. The CDR3 bases are TGTGCCAGCAGCCCACTACTAGGACGTTCCTACAATGAGCAGTTCTTC.